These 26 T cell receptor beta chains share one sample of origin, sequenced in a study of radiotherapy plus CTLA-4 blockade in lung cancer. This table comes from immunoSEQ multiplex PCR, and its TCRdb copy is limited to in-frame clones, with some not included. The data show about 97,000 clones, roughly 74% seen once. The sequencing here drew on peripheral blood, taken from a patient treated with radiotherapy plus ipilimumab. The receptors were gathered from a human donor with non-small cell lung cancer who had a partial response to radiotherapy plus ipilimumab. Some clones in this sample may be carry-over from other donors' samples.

The CDR3 DNA is TGTGCCAGCAGCGCGCGACCCGGACAGAGGGAAGAAAAACTGTTTTTT. This sequence encodes CASSARPGQREEKLFF. The genes are TRBV5-5 and TRBJ1-4; perhaps TRBD1 as D (6 bases). The CDR3 totals 16 residues. Germline CDR1 and CDR2: SGHKS and YYEKEE (reference sequence). The V end was cut by 4 bases, the J end by 8 bases, with 21 bases between.

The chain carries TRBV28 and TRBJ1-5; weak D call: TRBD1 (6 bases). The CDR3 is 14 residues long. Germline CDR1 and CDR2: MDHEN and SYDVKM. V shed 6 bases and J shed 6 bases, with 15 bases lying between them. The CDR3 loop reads CASSSTGLSQPQHF. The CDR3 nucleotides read TGTGCCAGCAGCTCAACAGGGCTTAGTCAGCCCCAGCATTTT.

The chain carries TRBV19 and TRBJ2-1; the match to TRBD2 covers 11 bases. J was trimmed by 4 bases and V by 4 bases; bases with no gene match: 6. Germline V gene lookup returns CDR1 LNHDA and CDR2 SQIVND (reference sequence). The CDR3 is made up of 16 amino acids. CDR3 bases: TGTGCCAGTAGTACCCCGACTAGCGGGGTTTACAATGAGCAGTTCTTC. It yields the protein CASSTPTSGVYNEQFF.

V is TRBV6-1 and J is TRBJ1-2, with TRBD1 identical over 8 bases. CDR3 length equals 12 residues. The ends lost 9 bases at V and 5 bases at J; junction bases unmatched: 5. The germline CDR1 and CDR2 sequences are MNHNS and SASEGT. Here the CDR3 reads CASGQGTYGYTF. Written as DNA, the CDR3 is TGTGCCAGTGGACAGGGAACGTATGGCTACACCTTC.

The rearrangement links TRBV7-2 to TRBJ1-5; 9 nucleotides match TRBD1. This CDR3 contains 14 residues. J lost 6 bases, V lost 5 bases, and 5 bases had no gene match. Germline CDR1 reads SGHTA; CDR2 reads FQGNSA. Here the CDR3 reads CASSLQGALQPQHF. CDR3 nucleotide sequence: TGTGCCAGCAGCCTACAGGGGGCCCTTCAGCCCCAGCATTTT.

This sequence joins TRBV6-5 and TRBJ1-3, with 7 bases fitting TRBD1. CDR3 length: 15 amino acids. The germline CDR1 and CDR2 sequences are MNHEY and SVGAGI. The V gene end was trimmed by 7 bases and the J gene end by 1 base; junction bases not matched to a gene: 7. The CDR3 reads CASIEGTASGNTIYF. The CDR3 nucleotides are TGTGCCAGCATCGAAGGGACAGCGTCTGGAAACACCATATATTTT.

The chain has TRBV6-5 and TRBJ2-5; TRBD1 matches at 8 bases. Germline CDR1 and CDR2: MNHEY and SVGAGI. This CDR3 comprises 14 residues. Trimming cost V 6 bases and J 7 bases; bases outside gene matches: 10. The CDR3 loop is CASRPGQGGGTQYF. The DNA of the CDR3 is TGTGCCAGCAGGCCCGGACAGGGCGGCGGGACCCAGTACTTC.

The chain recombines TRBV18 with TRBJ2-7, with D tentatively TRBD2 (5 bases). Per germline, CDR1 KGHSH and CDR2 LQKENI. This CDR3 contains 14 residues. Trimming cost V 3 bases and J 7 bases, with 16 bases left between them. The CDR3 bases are TGTGCCAGCTCACCCATCCCTAAATCGGGGGAGCAGTACTTC. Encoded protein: CASSPIPKSGEQYF.

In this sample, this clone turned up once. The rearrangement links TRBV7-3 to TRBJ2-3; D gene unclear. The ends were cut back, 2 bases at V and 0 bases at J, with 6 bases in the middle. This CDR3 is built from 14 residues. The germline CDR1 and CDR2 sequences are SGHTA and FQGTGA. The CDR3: CASSLYTSTDTQYF. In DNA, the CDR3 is TGTGCCAGCAGCTTATACACAAGCACAGATACGCAGTATTTT.

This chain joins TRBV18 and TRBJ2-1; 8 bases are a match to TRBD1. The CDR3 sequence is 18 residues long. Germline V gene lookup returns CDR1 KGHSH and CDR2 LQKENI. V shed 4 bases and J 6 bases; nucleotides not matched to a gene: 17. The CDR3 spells CASSLTYSSGGIGNEQFF. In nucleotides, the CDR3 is TGTGCCAGCTCACTAACCTACAGTTCAGGGGGCATCGGCAATGAGCAGTTCTTC.

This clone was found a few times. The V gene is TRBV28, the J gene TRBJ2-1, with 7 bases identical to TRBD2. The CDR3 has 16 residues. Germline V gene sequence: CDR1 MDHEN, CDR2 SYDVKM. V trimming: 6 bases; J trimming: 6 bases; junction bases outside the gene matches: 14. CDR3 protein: CASSTEFGGTTNEQFF. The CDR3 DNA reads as TGTGCCAGCAGCACCGAGTTCGGGGGGACCACCAATGAGCAGTTCTTC.

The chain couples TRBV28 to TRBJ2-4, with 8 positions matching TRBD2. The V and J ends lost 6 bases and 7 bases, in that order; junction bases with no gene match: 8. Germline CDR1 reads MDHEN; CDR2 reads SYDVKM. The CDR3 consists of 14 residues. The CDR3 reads CASSLLAEVNIQYF. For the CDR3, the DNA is TGTGCCAGCAGCCTACTAGCGGAGGTGAACATTCAGTACTTC.

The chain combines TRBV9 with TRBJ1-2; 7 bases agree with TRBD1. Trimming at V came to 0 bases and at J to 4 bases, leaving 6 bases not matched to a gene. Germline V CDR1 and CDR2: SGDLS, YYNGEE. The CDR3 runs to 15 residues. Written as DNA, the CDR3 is TGTGCCAGCAGCGTAGAAGGGGGCGCGGTCTATGGCTACACCTTC. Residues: CASSVEGGAVYGYTF.

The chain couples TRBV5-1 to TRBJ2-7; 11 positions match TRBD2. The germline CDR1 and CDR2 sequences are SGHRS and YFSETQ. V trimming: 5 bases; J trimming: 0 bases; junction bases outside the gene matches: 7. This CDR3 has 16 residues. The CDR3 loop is CASSYDLAGGSYEQYF. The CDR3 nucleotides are TGCGCCAGCAGTTACGATCTAGCGGGAGGCTCCTACGAGCAGTACTTC.

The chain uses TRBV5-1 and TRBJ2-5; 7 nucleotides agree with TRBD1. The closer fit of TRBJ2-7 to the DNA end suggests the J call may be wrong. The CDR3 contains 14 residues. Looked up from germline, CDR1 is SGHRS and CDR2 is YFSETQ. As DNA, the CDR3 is TGCGCCAGCAGCCCCTACGGACAGGTTTTCGAGCAGTACTTC. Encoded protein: CASSPYGQVFEQYF.

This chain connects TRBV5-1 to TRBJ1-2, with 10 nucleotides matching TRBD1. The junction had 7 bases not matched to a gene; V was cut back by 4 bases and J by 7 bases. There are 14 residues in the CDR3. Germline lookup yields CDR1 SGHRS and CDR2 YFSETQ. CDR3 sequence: CASSRDRGGSGYTF. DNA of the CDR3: TGCGCCAGCAGCCGGGACAGGGGTGGCTCTGGCTACACCTTC.

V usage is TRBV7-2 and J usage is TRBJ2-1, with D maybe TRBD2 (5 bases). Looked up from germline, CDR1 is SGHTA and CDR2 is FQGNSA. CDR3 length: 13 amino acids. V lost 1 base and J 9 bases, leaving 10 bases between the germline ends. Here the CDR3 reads CASSLEGGSEQFF. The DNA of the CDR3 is TGTGCCAGCAGCTTAGAGGGTGGGAGTGAGCAGTTCTTC.

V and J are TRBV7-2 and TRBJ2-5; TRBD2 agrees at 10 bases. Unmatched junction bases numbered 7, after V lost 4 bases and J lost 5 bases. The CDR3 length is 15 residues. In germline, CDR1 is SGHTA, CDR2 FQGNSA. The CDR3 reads CASSSSGGAWETQYF. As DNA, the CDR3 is TGTGCCAGCAGCTCGAGCGGGGGGGCGTGGGAGACCCAGTACTTC.

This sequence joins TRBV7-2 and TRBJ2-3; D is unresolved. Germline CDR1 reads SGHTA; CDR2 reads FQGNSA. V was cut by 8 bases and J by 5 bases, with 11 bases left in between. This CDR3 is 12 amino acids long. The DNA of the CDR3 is TGTGCCAGCGGCCTTTACATAGATACGCAGTATTTT. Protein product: CASGLYIDTQYF. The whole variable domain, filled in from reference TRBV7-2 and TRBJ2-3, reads GAGVSQSPSNKVTEKGKDVELRCDPISGHTALYWYRQSLGQGLEFLIYFQGNSAPDKSGLPSDRFSAERTGGSVSTLTIQRTQQEDSAVYLCASGLYIDTQYFGPGTRLTVL.

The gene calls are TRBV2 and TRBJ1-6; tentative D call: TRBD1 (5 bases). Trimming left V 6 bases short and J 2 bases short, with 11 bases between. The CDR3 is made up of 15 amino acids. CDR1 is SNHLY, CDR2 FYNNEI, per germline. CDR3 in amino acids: CASRTRGTYNSPLHF. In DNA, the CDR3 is TGTGCCAGCAGGACTAGGGGTACCTATAATTCACCCCTCCACTTT.

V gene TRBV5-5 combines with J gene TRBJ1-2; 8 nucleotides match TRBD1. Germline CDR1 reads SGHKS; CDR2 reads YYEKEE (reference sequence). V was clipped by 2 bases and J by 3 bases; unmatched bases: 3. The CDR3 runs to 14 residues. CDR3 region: CASSFGTGYYGYTF. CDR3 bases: TGTGCCAGCAGCTTTGGGACAGGATACTATGGCTACACCTTC.

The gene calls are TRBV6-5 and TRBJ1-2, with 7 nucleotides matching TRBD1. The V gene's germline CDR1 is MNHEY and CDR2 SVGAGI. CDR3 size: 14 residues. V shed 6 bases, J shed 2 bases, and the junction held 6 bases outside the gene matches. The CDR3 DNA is TGTGCCAGCAGGAATGACAGGGCGAACTATGGCTACACCTTC. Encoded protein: CASRNDRANYGYTF.

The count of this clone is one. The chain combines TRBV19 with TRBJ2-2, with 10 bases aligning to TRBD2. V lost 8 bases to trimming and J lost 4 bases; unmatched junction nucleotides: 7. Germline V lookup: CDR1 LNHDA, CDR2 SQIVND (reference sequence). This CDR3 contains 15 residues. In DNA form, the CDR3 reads TGTGCCAGTTCGTCAGCGGGGGGGACCACCGGGGAGCTGTTTTTT. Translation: CASSSAGGTTGELFF.

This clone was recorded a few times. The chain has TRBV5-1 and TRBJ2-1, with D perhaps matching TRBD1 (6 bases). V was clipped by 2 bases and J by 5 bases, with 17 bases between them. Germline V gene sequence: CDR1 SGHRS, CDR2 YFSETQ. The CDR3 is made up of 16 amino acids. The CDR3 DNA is TGCGCCAGCAGCTTAGGGGAAATTGGGACAAACAATGAGCAGTTCTTC. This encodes CASSLGEIGTNNEQFF.

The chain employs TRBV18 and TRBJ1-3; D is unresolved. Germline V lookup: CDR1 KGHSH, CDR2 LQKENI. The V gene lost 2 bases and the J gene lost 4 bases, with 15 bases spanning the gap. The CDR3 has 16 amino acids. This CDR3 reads CASSPTPPGLGNTIYF. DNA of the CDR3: TGTGCCAGCTCACCAACTCCCCCCGGTCTAGGAAACACCATATATTTT.

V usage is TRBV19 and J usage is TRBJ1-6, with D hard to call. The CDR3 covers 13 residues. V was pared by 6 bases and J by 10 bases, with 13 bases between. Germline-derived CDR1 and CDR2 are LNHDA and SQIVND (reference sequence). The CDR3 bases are TGTGCCAGTAGGCCAACAGTCGGCTCACCCCTCCACTTT. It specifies CASRPTVGSPLHF.